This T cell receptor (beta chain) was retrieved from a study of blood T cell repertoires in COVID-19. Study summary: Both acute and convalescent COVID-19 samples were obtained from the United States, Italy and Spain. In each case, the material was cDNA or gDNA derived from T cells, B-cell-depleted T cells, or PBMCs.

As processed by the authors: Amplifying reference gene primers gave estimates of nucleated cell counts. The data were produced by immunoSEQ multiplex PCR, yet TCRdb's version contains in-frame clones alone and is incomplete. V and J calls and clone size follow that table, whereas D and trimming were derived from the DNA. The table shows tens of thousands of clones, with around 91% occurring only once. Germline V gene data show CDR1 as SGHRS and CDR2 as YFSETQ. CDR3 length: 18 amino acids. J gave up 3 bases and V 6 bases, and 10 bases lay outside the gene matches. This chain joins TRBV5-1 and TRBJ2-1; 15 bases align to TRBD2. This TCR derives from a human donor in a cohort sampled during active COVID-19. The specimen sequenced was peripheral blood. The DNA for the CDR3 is TGCGCCAGCACGGTGGGGACTAGCGGGAGGAGGGGCTACAATGAGCAGTTCTTC. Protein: CASTVGTSGRRGYNEQFF.